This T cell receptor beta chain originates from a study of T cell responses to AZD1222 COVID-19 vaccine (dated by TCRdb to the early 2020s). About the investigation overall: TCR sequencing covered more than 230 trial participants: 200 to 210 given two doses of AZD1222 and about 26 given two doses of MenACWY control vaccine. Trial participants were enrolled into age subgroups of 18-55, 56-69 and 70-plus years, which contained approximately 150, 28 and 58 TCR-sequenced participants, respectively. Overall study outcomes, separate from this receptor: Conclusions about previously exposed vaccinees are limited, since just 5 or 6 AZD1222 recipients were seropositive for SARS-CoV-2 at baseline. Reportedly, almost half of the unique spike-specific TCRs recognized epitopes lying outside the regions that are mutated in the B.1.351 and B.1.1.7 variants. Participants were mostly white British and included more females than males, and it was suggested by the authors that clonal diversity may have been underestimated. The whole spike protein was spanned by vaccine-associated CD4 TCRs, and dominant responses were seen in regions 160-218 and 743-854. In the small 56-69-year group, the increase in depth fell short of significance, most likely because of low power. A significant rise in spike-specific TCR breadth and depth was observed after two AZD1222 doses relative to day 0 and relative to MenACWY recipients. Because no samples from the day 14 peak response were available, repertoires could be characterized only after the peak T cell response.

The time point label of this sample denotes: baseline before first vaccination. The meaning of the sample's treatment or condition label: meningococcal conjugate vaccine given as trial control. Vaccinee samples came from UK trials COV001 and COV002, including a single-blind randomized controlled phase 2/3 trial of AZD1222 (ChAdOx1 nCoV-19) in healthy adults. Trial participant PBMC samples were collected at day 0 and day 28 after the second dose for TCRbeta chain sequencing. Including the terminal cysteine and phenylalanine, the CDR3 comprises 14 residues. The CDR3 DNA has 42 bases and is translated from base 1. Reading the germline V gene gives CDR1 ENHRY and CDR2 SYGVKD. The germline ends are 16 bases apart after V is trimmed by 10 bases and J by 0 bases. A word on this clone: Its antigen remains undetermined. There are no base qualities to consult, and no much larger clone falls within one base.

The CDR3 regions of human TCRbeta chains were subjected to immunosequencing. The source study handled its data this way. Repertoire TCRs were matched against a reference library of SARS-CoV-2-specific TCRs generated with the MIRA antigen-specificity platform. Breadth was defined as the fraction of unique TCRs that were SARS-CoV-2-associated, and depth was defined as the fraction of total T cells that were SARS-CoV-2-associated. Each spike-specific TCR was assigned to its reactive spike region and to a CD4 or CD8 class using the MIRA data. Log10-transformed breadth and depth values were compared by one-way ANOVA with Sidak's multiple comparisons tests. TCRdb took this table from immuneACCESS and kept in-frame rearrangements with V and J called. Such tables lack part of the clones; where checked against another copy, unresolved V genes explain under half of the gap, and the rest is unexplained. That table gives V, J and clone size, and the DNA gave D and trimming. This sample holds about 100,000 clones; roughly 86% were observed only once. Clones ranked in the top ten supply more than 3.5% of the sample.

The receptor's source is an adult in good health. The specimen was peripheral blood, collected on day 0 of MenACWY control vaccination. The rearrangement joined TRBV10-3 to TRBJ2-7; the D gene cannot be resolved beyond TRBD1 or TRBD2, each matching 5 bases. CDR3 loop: CATRDRESSYEQYF. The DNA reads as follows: TGTGCCACACGGGACCGCGAGAGCTCCTACGAGCAGTACTTC.